Sequencing of this TCR beta chain was carried out in a study of cytomegalovirus exposure and HLA in healthy donors. Overall study context: The 500 to 750 first-cohort repertoires and the approximately 130 validation repertoires shared the same platform, a later analysis reported. Study conclusions and caveats: In vitro, a few CMV-associated chains proved specific for CMV antigens.

Profiling relied on immunoSEQ multiplex PCR, and the TCRdb table lists in-frame clones only, not all of them. The table has tens of thousands of clones, approximately 95% seen once. With regard to this clone: What it recognizes is unknown.

The ends lost 3 bases at V and 0 bases at J; junction bases unmatched: 8. Germline V lookup: CDR1 LNHDA, CDR2 SQIVND (reference sequence). This CDR3 spans 18 amino acids. This TCR was recovered from a woman between 18 and 29 years old in good health and CMV-seronegative. Sequenced material: PBMCs. The V gene is TRBV19, the J gene TRBJ1-5; 10 bases are shared with TRBD1. The CDR3 here is CASSIRDRGRYSNQPQHF. CDR3 sequence (DNA): TGTGCCAGTAGTATCAGGGACAGGGGACGTTATAGCAATCAGCCCCAGCATTTT.